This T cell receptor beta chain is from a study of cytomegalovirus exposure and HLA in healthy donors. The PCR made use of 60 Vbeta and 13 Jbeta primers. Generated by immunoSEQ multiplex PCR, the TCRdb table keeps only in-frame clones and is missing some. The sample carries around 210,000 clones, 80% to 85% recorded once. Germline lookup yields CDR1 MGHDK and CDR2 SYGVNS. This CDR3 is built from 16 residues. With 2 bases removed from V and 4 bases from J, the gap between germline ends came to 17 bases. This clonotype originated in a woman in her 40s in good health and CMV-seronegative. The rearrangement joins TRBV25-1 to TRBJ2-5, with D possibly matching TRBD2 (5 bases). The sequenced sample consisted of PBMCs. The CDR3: CASSEESGVTGETQYF. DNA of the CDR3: TGTGCCAGCAGTGAAGAGAGCGGAGTGACGGGAGAGACCCAGTACTTC.